A single T cell receptor (beta chain) is shown here with its context. Its antigen is still unknown. No much larger clone is present one base from it, and per-base qualities are unavailable. The collaborating institutions used their own protocols to collect whole blood in K2EDTA tubes. Collaborator samples were shipped for TCRbeta analysis as frozen whole blood, isolated PBMCs, or DNA extracted from either sample type. TCRbeta CDR3 regions were amplified from genomic DNA using the immunoSEQ Assay, a bias-controlled multiplex PCR. The authors processed their data as follows. Nucleated cell counts per sample were estimated from amplification of reference gene primers within the assay. To quantify the absolute abundance of each unique TCRbeta CDR3 rearrangement, sequence reads were collapsed and filtered. For each sample, productive Simpson clonality was calculated by taking the square root of Simpson's diversity index across productive rearrangements. This immuneACCESS table, as held by TCRdb, lists in-frame sequences with V and J called but not all clones. Of the missing ones, under half trace to an unresolved V gene in checked studies; the others have no known cause. V, J and clone size derive from that table, while D and trimming were established from the DNA sequence. This sample has about 140,000 clones in its table, and around four fifths of those were observed once. 4% of the sample belongs to the ten largest clones.

The data are from a study of blood T cell repertoires in COVID-19 (dated by TCRdb to the early 2020s). Describing the broader study: Samples from collaborators originated in the United States, Italy and Spain and spanned both the acute and convalescent phases of COVID-19. The prospective study material was composed of cDNA or gDNA derived from T cells, B-cell-depleted T cells, or PBMCs. The dataset comprised deeply sampled blood TCRbeta repertoires from subjects exposed to, actively infected with, or recovered from COVID-19. The repertoires were released in a freely available public database meant as a resource for research on the immune response to SARS-CoV-2. The samples were drawn from the first 160 participants of the ongoing ImmuneRACE study and from 1,254 subjects provided by 6 global collaborators. Sample metadata almost always included a de-identified subject ID, COVID-19 status, age in years and sex. Where HLA class I and class II types were available, the types were taken from metadata supplied by the sample provider, not from assay-based typing. What the study reported, not specific to this receptor: Clinical and demographic metadata were provided uncurated, with the amount varying by source and participant.

CDR3 length: 13 amino acids, cysteine to phenylalanine. This entry keeps only the CDR3 DNA: 39 bases, framed from base 1. Germline trimming amounts to 8 bases on V and 4 bases on J, with 5 as the count of junction bases outside the gene matches. The germline V gene provides CDR1 MNHEY and CDR2 SVGAGI. This receptor was obtained from an elderly woman with acute or convalescent COVID-19. The rearrangement combines TRBV6-5 with TRBJ1-3, and 7 junctional nucleotides match TRBD1. The material sequenced was peripheral blood. The CDR3 in this case is CASRAGGGNTIYF. The bases are TGTGCCAGCCGCGCAGGGGGGGGAAACACCATATATTTT.